The clone carrying this T cell receptor (beta chain) was observed a handful of times. What it recognizes is unknown. The junction and the germline gene differ at one end; a read error may be behind it. Tagging with unique molecular identifiers was a feature of the TCR beta cDNA libraries. Input of roughly 0.9 to 11 million T cells yielded approximately 500,000 cDNA molecules. TCRdb reanalysed the PCR reads using MiXCR and keeps one entry per CDR3 protein. This table has some 690,000 distinct CDR3 sequences, about 32% appearing once. These data belong to a study of post-analysis software for immune sequencing data. Findings and limits, study-wide: Patients had higher frequencies than controls of a handful of TRBV segments, including TRBV5-6, TRBV5-1 and TRBV20-1. People with multiple sclerosis had a significantly lower normalized Chao1 diversity than controls did. Batch-matched samples strongly co-clustered by F measure.

CDR1 is DFQATT, CDR2 SNEGSKA, per germline (reference sequence). The CDR3 has 16 amino acids. The TCR was taken from a girl aged 10 to 17 with multiple sclerosis. The sequencing sample was made of blood. This chain links TRBV20-1 with TRBJ2-1; no firm D call. The CDR3 region has the DNA TGCAGTGCTAGAGATATGGCTCCGGGCTCCTACAATGGGCAGTTCTTC. Protein sequence: CSARDMAPGSYNGQFF.